This T cell receptor (beta chain) came from a study of graft-versus-host responses after intestinal transplantation. The overall study: Anti-thymocyte globulin induction, then tacrolimus and steroids for roughly 3 years, went to all recipients.

Sequenced by immunoSEQ multiplex PCR; TCRdb stores in-frame clones only, minus some. Seen here are nearly 95,000 clones, 90% to 95% observed once, and the top ten hold 1.5% to 2.5%. General study points: GvH clones occurred in recipient marrow; some first appeared in ileum or blood.

With regard to this clone: Its antigen is not known.

Germline-derived CDR1 and CDR2 are MGHDK and SYGVNS. V dropped 1 base and J dropped 2; count of bases not matched to a gene: 7. The CDR3 contains 18 residues. Here the sequenced sample was unstimulated CD8+ T cells sorted from spleen or lymph node cells, taken before intestinal transplant. The chain carries TRBV25-1 and TRBJ2-3; 12 positions agree with TRBD2. The receptor was derived from a human donor who received an intestinal transplant. CDR3 amino acids: CASSESRLAGDYTDTQYF. The CDR3 nucleotides read TGTGCCAGCAGTGAATCCCGACTAGCGGGGGATTACACAGATACGCAGTATTTT.